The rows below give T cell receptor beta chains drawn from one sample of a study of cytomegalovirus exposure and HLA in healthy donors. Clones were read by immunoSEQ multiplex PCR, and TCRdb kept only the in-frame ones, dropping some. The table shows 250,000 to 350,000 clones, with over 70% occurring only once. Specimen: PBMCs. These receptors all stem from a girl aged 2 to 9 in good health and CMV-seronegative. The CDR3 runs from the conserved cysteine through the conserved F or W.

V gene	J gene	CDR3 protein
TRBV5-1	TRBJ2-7	CASSWGAYEQYF
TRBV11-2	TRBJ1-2	CASSPLGQRYGYTF
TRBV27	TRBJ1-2	CASRLSIGTGGTYGYTF
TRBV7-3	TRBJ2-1	CANRKKASGRYEQFF
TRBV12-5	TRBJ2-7	CASGLATGTGTYEQYF
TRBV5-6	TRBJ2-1	CASSLFRDWYYNEQFF
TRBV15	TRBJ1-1	CATRFTGNTEAFF
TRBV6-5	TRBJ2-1	CIAGAPRNEQFF
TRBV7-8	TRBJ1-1	CASSLRRGNTEAFF
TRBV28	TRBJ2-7	CASGGQYRYEQYF
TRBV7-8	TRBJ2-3	CASSLGVGDRIPSTDTQYF
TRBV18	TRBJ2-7	CASSPSGDNYEQYF
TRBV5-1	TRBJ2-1	CASSLALARSNGQFF
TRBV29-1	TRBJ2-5	CSVARGGTDQETQYF
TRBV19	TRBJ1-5	CASTTSTGFGNQPQHF
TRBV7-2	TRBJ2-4	CASSLWQGGNIQYF
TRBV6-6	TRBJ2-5	CASSYLGTRSGETQYF
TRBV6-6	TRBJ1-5	CASSYSRDRDQPQHF
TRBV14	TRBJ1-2	CASSLDRSYGYTF
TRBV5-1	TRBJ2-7	CASSFLTGGFERGHEQYF
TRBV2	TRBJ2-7	CAGNRGAYEQYF
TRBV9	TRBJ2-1	CASTPGDAYNEQFF
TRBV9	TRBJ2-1	CASSQGTSGIDEQFF
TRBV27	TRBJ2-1	CASSSRLAQAHEQFF
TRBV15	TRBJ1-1	CATLDRQAREAEAFF
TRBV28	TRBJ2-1	CASNEGAYNEQFF